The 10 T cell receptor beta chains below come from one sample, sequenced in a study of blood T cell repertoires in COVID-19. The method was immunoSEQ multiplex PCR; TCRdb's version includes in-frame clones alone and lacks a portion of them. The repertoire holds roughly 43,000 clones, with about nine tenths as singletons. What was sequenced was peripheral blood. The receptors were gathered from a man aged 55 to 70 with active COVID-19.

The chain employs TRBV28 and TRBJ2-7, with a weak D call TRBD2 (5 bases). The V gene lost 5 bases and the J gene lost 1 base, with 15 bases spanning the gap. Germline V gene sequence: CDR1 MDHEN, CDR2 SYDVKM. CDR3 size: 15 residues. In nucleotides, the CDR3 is TGTGCCAGCAGTCTCTCGCTAACGGGGTCCTACGAGCAGTACTTC. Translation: CASSLSLTGSYEQYF.

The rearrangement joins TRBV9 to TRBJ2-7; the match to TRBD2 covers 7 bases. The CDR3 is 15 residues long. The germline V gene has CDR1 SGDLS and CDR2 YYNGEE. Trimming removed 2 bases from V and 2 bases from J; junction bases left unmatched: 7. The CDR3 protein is CASSVAAGATYEQYF. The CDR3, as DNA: TGTGCCAGCAGCGTTGCTGCGGGAGCGACCTACGAGCAGTACTTC.

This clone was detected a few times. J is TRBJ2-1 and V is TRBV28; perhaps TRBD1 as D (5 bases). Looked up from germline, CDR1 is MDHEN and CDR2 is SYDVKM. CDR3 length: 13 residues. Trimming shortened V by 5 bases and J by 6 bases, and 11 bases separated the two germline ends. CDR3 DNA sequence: TGTGCCAGCAGTGTTGGACAATTCAATGAGCAGTTCTTC. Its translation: CASSVGQFNEQFF.

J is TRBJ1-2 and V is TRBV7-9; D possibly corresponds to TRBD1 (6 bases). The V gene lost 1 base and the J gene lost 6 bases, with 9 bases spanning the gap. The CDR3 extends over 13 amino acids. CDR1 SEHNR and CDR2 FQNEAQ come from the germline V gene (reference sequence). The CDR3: CASSLEAGDGYTF. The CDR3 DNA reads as TGTGCCAGCAGCTTAGAAGCAGGGGATGGCTACACCTTC. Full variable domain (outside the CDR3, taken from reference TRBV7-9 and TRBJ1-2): DTGVSQNPRHKITKRGQNVTFRCDPISEHNRLYWYRQTLGQGPEFLTYFQNEAQLEKSRLLSDRFSAERPKGSFSTLEIQRTEQGDSAMYLCASSLEAGDGYTFGSGTRLTVV.

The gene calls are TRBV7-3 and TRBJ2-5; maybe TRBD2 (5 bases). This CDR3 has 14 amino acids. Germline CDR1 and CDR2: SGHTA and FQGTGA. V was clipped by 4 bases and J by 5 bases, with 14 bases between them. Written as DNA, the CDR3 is TGTGCCAGCAGCTCGGGCCTTCCGGGGGAGACCCAGTACTTC. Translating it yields CASSSGLPGETQYF. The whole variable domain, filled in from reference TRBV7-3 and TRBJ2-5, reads GAGVSQTPSNKVTEKGKYVELRCDPISGHTALYWYRQSLGQGPEFLIYFQGTGAADDSGLPNDRFFAVRPEGSVSTLKIQRTERGDSAVYLCASSSGLPGETQYFGPGTRLLVL.

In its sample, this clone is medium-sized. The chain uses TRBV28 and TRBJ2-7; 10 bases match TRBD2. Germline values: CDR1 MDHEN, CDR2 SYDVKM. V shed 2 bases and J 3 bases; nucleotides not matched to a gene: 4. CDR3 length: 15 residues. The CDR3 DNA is TGTGCCAGCAGTTTAGTAGCGGGAGGCCACTACGAGCAGTACTTC. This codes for CASSLVAGGHYEQYF.

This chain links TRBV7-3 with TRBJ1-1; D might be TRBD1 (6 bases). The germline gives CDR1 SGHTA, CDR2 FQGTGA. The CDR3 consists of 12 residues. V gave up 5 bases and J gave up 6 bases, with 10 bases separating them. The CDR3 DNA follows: TGTGCCAGCAGCCTACAGGGCTCTGAAGCTTTCTTT. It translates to CASSLQGSEAFF.

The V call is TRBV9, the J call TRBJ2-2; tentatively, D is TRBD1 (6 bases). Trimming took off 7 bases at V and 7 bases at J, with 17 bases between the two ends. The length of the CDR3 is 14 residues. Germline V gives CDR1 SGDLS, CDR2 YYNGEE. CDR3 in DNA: TGTGCCAGCTCTTCCCTTCAGGGACACGGGGAGCTGTTTTTT. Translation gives CASSSLQGHGELFF.

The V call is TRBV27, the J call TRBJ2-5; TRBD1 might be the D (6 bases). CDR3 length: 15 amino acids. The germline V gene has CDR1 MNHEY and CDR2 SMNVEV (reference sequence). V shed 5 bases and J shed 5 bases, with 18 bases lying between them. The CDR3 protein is CASSETATGWETQYF. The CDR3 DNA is TGTGCCAGCAGTGAAACGGCCACAGGGTGGGAGACCCAGTACTTC.

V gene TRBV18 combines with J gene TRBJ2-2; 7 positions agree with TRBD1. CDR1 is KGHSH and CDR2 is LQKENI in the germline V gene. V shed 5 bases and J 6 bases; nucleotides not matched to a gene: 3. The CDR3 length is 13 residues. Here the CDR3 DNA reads TGTGCCAGCTCAACCGGACAGGCCGGGGAGCTGTTTTTT. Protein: CASSTGQAGELFF.